This passage covers 32 T cell receptor beta chains from one sample sequenced in a study. MiXCR was run by TCRdb on the 5' RACE reads, yielding one entry per CDR3 protein. Of approximately 40,000 distinct CDR3 sequences listed, around 30% are singletons. Sample: tumor-infiltrating memory CD4+ T cells sorted from the breast tumor. As to subset: memory CD4+ T cells, CD4+CD45RO+CD25-. Receptors were obtained from a female donor with breast cancer.

This clonotype was counted ten times or more. The chain uses TRBV20-1 and TRBJ2-1; 8 bases line up with TRBD2. Unmatched junction bases numbered 15, after V lost 5 bases and J lost 9 bases. This CDR3 contains 15 residues. Germline CDR1 DFQATT, CDR2 SNEGSKA (reference sequence). Here the CDR3 DNA reads TGCAGTGCTTTCCCCATGAGCGGGAGAAGGATTGAGCAGTTCTTC. Amino acids: CSAFPMSGRRIEQFF.

This clonotype appeared once. The V call is TRBV6-5, the J call TRBJ2-3; 8 bases match TRBD2. Germline trimming cut 0 bases from V and 8 bases from J; bases unmatched to any gene: 7. In germline, CDR1 is MNHEY, CDR2 SVGAGI. The CDR3 has 15 amino acids. The CDR3 sequence: CASSYSERGKFTQYF. CDR3 DNA: TGTGCCAGCAGTTACTCGGAGCGGGGGAAATTTACGCAGTATTTT.

The chain is built from TRBV4-2 and TRBJ2-7; the D is unclear. The CDR3 contains 15 residues. V dropped 0 bases and J dropped 0 bases, with 9 bases sitting between them. CDR1 and CDR2 from the germline V gene are LGHNA and YNFKEQ. The CDR3 region is CASSQDLGSSYEQYF. The CDR3 DNA follows: TGTGCCAGCAGCCAAGATTTGGGTAGCTCCTACGAGCAGTACTTC.

The rearrangement uses TRBV12-3 or TRBV12-4 and TRBJ2-7, with D tentatively TRBD1 or TRBD2 (6 bases each). Trimming left V 7 bases short and J 6 bases short, with 13 bases between. The CDR3 is 12 amino acids. CDR3 coding DNA: TGTGCCAGCACCACCTGGGGGGCCGAGCAGTACTTC. Its protein is CASTTWGAEQYF.

The chain joins TRBV5-4 to TRBJ1-1; D possibly corresponds to TRBD1 (6 bases). This CDR3 contains 15 residues. Per germline, CDR1 SGHNT and CDR2 YYREEE (reference sequence). V was clipped by 3 bases and J by 1 base, with 13 bases between them. The CDR3 reads CASSWTGTSNTEAFF. The CDR3 DNA sequence: TGTGCCAGCAGCTGGACCGGGACATCGAACACTGAAGCTTTCTTT.

This clonotype was found a few times. The chain employs TRBV6-1 and TRBJ1-1, with 7 nucleotides matching TRBD1. Germline-derived CDR1 and CDR2 are MNHNS and SASEGT. J gave up 4 bases and V 1 base, and 6 bases lay outside the gene matches. The CDR3 has 15 residues. The CDR3 DNA follows: TGTGCCAGCAGTGAAGAGACAGGGTATGGCACTGAAGCTTTCTTT. It translates to CASSEETGYGTEAFF.

In its sample, this clonotype was seen many times. This chain joins TRBV4-1 and TRBJ2-2; D is possibly TRBD1 or TRBD2 (6 bases each). CDR3 length: 14 residues. Germline CDR1 MGHRA, CDR2 YSYEKL. Trimming left V 3 bases short and J 6 bases short, with 11 bases between. CDR3 sequence: CASSQIRGPGELFF. CDR3 DNA: TGCGCCAGCAGCCAGATTCGGGGGCCCGGGGAGCTGTTTTTT.

The rearrangement uses TRBV5-4 and TRBJ2-7; D not resolved. The CDR3 is made up of 15 amino acids. V was pared by 4 bases and J by 7 bases, with 21 bases between. Per germline, CDR1 SGHNT and CDR2 YYREEE (reference sequence). CDR3 protein: CASSTTGELRGEQYF. As DNA, the CDR3 is TGTGCCAGCAGCACCACCGGAGAACTACGAGGAGAGCAGTACTTC.

The table lists this clonotype with a few counts. The CDR3 region is CASSATGELFF. The CDR3 nucleotides read TGTGCCAGCTCTGCGACCGGGGAGCTGTTTTTT. The J gene is TRBJ2-2, the V gene TRBV18; no definite D call. The germline V and J ends were trimmed by 6 bases and 5 bases, with 4 bases remaining between them. The CDR3 sequence is 11 residues long. Germline V gives CDR1 KGHSH, CDR2 LQKENI.

This chain connects TRBV7-2 to TRBJ1-1; D gene uncertain. The germline V gene encodes CDR1 SGHTA and CDR2 FQGNSA. Trimming cost V 5 bases and J 1 base, with 8 bases left between them. This CDR3 has 13 residues. CDR3 sequence (DNA): TGTGCCAGCAGCCCGCGGCAGAACACTGAAGCTTTCTTT. Translating gives CASSPRQNTEAFF.

The rearrangement uses TRBV9 and TRBJ2-2; TRBD2 is a possible D gene (5 bases). CDR3 length equals 13 residues. Trimming stripped 3 bases from V and 6 bases from J, with 9 bases between. Germline V gene lookup returns CDR1 SGDLS and CDR2 YYNGEE. The CDR3, as DNA: TGTGCCAGCAGCGGAACGAGGGCCGGGGAGCTGTTTTTT. As protein: CASSGTRAGELFF.

The V gene is TRBV5-1, the J gene TRBJ2-1; D might be TRBD1 (6 bases). The CDR3 sequence is 17 residues long. Germline-derived CDR1 and CDR2 are SGHRS and YFSETQ. V lost 0 bases, J lost 0 bases, and 13 bases lay in between. The CDR3 here is CASSLGSQGTSYNEQFF. The DNA of the CDR3 is TGCGCCAGCAGCTTGGGTTCTCAGGGGACCTCCTACAATGAGCAGTTCTTC.

The V call is TRBV7-2, the J call TRBJ1-2; possible D gene TRBD1, 5 bases. V lost 7 bases and J 8 bases, leaving 17 bases between the germline ends. The CDR3 covers 13 residues. Germline CDR1 reads SGHTA; CDR2 reads FQGNSA. CDR3 residues: CASKRGAWSGYTF. CDR3 nucleotides: TGTGCCAGCAAGCGCGGGGCTTGGAGCGGCTACACCTTC.

This clonotype was seen only a few times. V and J are TRBV5-1 and TRBJ1-1, with 10 bases lining up with TRBD1. CDR1 SGHRS and CDR2 YFSETQ come from the germline V gene. There are 16 residues in the CDR3. J was trimmed by 5 bases and V by 3 bases; bases with no gene match: 10. CDR3 in DNA: TGCGCCAGCAGCTCTGAGGGGACAGGGGCGGCGACTGAAGCTTTCTTT. The encoded protein is CASSSEGTGAATEAFF. Together with reference TRBV5-1 and TRBJ1-1, the CDR3 gives the full variable domain: KAGVTQTPRYLIKTRGQQVTLSCSPISGHRSVSWYQQTPGQGLQFLFEYFSETQRNKGNFPGRFSGRQFSNSRSEMNVSTLELGDSALYLCASSSEGTGAATEAFFGQGTRLTVV.

This clonotype has ten or more counts. An end of the junction differs from the germline gene, which may be a read error. The chain employs TRBV20-1 and TRBJ2-2, with TRBD2 identical over 15 bases. Germline CDR1 reads DFQATT; CDR2 reads SNEGSKA (reference sequence). The CDR3 contains 15 residues. CDR3 protein: CGARGTSGRTGELFF. The CDR3 region has the DNA TGCGGTGCTAGAGGGACTAGCGGGAGGACCGGGGAGCTGTTTTTT.

The table lists this clonotype with many counts. This chain links TRBV27 with TRBJ2-1; 9 bases are shared with TRBD2. V trimming: 10 bases; J trimming: 9 bases; junction bases outside the gene matches: 7. Germline CDR1 MNHEY, CDR2 SMNVEV (reference sequence). The CDR3 runs to 12 residues. CDR3 sequence reads: CATSGTSSEQFF. CDR3 in DNA: TGTGCCACTTCCGGGACTAGCAGTGAGCAGTTCTTC.

This clonotype was seen only a few times. The V call is TRBV28, the J call TRBJ2-1; D possibly uses TRBD1 or TRBD2 (5 bases each). The CDR3 length is 15 residues. V was trimmed by 5 bases and J by 3 bases, leaving 14 bases between them. From germline, CDR1 is MDHEN and CDR2 SYDVKM. CDR3 amino acids: CASSTLGTLYNEQFF. In DNA form, the CDR3 reads TGTGCCAGCAGTACCCTCGGGACCCTCTACAATGAGCAGTTCTTC.

This clonotype has only a few counts. The chain recombines TRBV27 with TRBJ2-1, with 7 bases fitting TRBD2. The trim removed 5 bases at V and 8 bases at J, leaving 18 bases unmatched. Germline V gene data show CDR1 as MNHEY and CDR2 as SMNVEV (reference sequence). The CDR3 sequence is 17 residues long. The CDR3 is CASSPTRAGATSDEQFF. The CDR3 coding sequence is TGTGCCAGCAGTCCAACACGGGCGGGAGCAACCTCGGATGAGCAGTTCTTC.

This clonotype was picked up a small number of times. The gene calls are TRBV27 and TRBJ2-1; TRBD1 is a possible D gene (5 bases). CDR1 MNHEY and CDR2 SMNVEV come from the germline V gene (reference sequence). The CDR3 contains 14 residues. Trimming took off 6 bases at V and 4 bases at J, with 13 bases between the two ends. CDR3 region: CASRARDRYNEQFF. For the CDR3, the DNA is TGTGCCAGCAGGGCCAGGGATAGGTACAATGAGCAGTTCTTC.

This clonotype was counted between two and nine times. The chain uses TRBV4-3 and TRBJ2-5, with D possibly being TRBD1 (5 bases). The V and J ends lost 0 bases and 0 bases respectively, with 8 bases between them. This CDR3 comprises 15 residues. In germline, CDR1 is LGHNA, CDR2 YSLEER. In DNA, the CDR3 is TGCGCCAGCAGCCAAGATCTACAGGACCAAGAGACCCAGTACTTC. Protein sequence: CASSQDLQDQETQYF.

The genes are TRBV5-1 and TRBJ2-5; D uncertain. V dropped 4 bases and J dropped 4 bases, with 17 bases sitting between them. The CDR3 is made up of 15 amino acids. From germline, CDR1 is SGHRS and CDR2 YFSETQ. CDR3 amino acids: CASSTLLGPRETQYF. For the CDR3, the DNA is TGCGCCAGCAGCACCCTGTTAGGGCCACGAGAGACCCAGTACTTC.

This clonotype was counted at least ten times. This sequence joins TRBV4-3 and TRBJ2-7, with D perhaps TRBD1 (5 bases). The ends were cut back, 0 bases at V and 6 bases at J, with 9 bases in the middle. This CDR3 is 13 amino acids long. Looked up from germline, CDR1 is LGHNA and CDR2 is YSLEER. The CDR3, as DNA: TGCGCCAGCAGCCAAGACCCTCAGGGCGAGCAGTACTTC. Amino acids: CASSQDPQGEQYF.

The rearrangement links TRBV3-1 to TRBJ2-1; 10 bases are shared with TRBD2. V dropped 6 bases and J dropped 7; count of bases not matched to a gene: 15. The germline CDR1 and CDR2 sequences are LGHDT and YNNKEL (reference sequence). This CDR3 has 17 residues. CDR3 residues: CASSQSGASGGRNEQFF. CDR3 sequence (DNA): TGTGCCAGCAGTCAATCCGGGGCTAGCGGGGGAAGAAATGAGCAGTTCTTC.

This clonotype was seen more than once but under ten times. The chain employs TRBV7-2 and TRBJ2-7, with 9 bases fitting TRBD2. V was clipped by 5 bases and J by 3 bases; unmatched bases: 14. The V gene's germline CDR1 is SGHTA and CDR2 FQGNSA. CDR3 length equals 17 residues. The CDR3 sequence is CASSPRMLGLANYEQYF. In DNA form, the CDR3 reads TGTGCCAGCAGCCCCAGGATGCTGGGACTAGCTAACTACGAGCAGTACTTC. Combining the CDR3 with reference TRBV7-2 and TRBJ2-7 gives the whole variable domain GAGVSQSPSNKVTEKGKDVELRCDPISGHTALYWYRQSLGQGLEFLIYFQGNSAPDKSGLPSDRFSAERTGGSVSTLTIQRTQQEDSAVYLCASSPRMLGLANYEQYFGPGTRLTVT.

This clonotype has a handful of counts. The genes are TRBV20-1 and TRBJ2-3; 14 nucleotides line up with TRBD2. Per germline, CDR1 DFQATT and CDR2 SNEGSKA (reference sequence). The CDR3 has 17 amino acids. V gave up 5 bases and J gave up 4 bases; unmatched junction bases: 11. CDR3 region: CSALPWGLAGVPDTQYF. The CDR3 nucleotides are TGCAGTGCTCTGCCGTGGGGACTAGCGGGAGTACCAGATACGCAGTATTTT.

Worth noting for this clonotype: No conserved phenylalanine or tryptophan is present at the end of the CDR3, so a read error is the likely explanation. The J gene is TRBJ2-2, the V gene TRBV24-1, with D perhaps given as TRBD1 or TRBD2 (5 bases each). The V and J ends lost 9 bases and 1 base respectively, with 14 bases between them. Germline CDR1 and CDR2: KGHDR and SFDVKD. The CDR3 length is 15 residues. The CDR3 loop reads CATSGTEKNTGELFL. CDR3 DNA sequence: TGTGCCACCTCTGGGACGGAGAAGAACACCGGGGAGCTGTTTTTA.

In this sample, this clonotype turned up once. The rearrangement uses TRBV29-1 and TRBJ2-3; tentative D call: TRBD1 (5 bases). Germline-derived CDR1 and CDR2 are SQVTM and ANQGSEA. CDR3 length equals 13 residues. V lost 7 bases, J lost 5 bases, and 16 bases lay in between. CDR3: CSAGAMLGDTQYF. The CDR3 coding sequence is TGCAGCGCTGGGGCTATGTTGGGAGATACGCAGTATTTT.

This clonotype has only a few counts. The chain combines TRBV18 with TRBJ2-7, with D unclear. With 0 bases removed from V and 2 bases from J, the gap between germline ends came to 14 bases. The germline V gene has CDR1 KGHSH and CDR2 LQKENI. The CDR3 length is 16 residues. The CDR3 DNA follows: TGTGCCAGCTCACCACCTGGTACAGTAAGTACCTACGAGCAGTACTTC. Translation gives CASSPPGTVSTYEQYF.

This rearrangement joins TRBV28 to TRBJ2-5; D may correspond to TRBD1 or TRBD2 (5 bases each). The CDR3 length is 15 residues. V was cut by 5 bases and J by 1 base, with 14 bases left in between. The germline CDR1 and CDR2 sequences are MDHEN and SYDVKM. The CDR3 sequence: CASSPGSGAQETQYF. The DNA for the CDR3 is TGTGCCAGCAGTCCAGGGAGTGGGGCCCAAGAGACCCAGTACTTC.

This chain links TRBV6-1 with TRBJ2-7; a weak D match, TRBD2 (6 bases). Germline lookup yields CDR1 MNHNS and CDR2 SASEGT. CDR3 length: 14 residues. The CDR3 here is CKVAGLVRPGEQYF. In nucleotides, the CDR3 is TGTAAGGTCGCGGGGCTAGTTCGCCCGGGGGAGCAGTACTTC.

This clonotype was counted ten times or more. The genes are TRBV6-5 and TRBJ1-5, with unresolved D. The CDR3 loop spans 14 amino acids. Trimming took off 6 bases at V and 7 bases at J, with 16 bases between the two ends. Germline V lookup: CDR1 MNHEY, CDR2 SVGAGI. The CDR3 is CASRKGVRDQPQHF. The CDR3, as DNA: TGTGCCAGCAGAAAGGGCGTAAGAGACCAGCCCCAGCATTTT.

The chain has TRBV6-5 and TRBJ2-7; the D gene is possibly TRBD1 (5 bases). The CDR3 has 15 amino acids. From germline, CDR1 is MNHEY and CDR2 SVGAGI. Trimming left V 2 bases short and J 6 bases short, with 17 bases between. CDR3 nucleotide sequence: TGTGCCAGCAGTTACATAGGTAGCAGGGATGGCGAGCAGTACTTC. This codes for CASSYIGSRDGEQYF.